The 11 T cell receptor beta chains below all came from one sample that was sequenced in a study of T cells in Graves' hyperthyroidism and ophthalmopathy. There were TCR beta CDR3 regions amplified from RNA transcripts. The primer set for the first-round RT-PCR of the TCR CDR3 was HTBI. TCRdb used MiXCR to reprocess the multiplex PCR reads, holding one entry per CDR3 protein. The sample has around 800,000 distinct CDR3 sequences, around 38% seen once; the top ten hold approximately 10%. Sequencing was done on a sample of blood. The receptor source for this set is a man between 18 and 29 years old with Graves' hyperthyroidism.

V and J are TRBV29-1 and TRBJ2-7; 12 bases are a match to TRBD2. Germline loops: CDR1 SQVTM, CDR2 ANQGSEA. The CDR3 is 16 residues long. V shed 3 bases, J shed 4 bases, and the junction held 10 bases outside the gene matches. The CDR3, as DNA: TGCAGCGTTGAGCTCTCTAGCGGGGGGGGTGATTACGAGCAGTACTTC. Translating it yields CSVELSSGGGDYEQYF.

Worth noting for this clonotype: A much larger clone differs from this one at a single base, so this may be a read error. The CDR3 sequence: CASSFGAVDREAFF. The CDR3 nucleotides are TGTGCCAGCAGCTTTGGGGCTGTGGACAGGGAAGCTTTCTTT. The chain recombines TRBV7-9 with TRBJ1-1; 7 bases align to TRBD1. From germline, CDR1 is SEHNR and CDR2 FQNEAQ (reference sequence). J lost 8 bases, V lost 3 bases, and 9 bases had no gene match. This CDR3 has 14 residues.

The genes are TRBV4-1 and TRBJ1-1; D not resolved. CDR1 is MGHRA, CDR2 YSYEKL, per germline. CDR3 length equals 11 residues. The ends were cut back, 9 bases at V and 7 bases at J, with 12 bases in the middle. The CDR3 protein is CASSRLNEAFF. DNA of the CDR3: TGCGCCAGTTCAAGGTTGAATGAAGCTTTCTTT.

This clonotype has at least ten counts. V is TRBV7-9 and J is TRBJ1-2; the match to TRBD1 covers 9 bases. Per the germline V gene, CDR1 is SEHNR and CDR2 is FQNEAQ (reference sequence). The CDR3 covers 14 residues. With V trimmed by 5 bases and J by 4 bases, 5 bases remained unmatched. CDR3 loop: CASSGDRVFYGYTF. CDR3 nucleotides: TGTGCCAGCAGCGGGGACAGGGTCTTCTATGGCTACACCTTC. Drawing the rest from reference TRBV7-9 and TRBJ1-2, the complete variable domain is DTGVSQNPRHKITKRGQNVTFRCDPISEHNRLYWYRQTLGQGPEFLTYFQNEAQLEKSRLLSDRFSAERPKGSFSTLEIQRTEQGDSAMYLCASSGDRVFYGYTFGSGTRLTVV.

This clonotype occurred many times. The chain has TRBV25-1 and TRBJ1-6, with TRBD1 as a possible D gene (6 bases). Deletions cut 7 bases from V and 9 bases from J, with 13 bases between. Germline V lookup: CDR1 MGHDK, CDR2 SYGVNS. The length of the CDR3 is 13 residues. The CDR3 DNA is TGTGCCAGCATCAACAGGGTGACTTCACCCCTCCACTTT. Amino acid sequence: CASINRVTSPLHF.

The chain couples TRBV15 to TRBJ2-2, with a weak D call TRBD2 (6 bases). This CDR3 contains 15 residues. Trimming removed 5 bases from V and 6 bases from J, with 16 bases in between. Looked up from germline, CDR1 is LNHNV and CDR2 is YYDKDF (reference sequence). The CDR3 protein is CATSSPRWGAGELFF. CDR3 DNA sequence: TGTGCCACCAGCTCCCCTCGATGGGGGGCCGGGGAGCTGTTTTTT.

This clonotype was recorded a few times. For the CDR3, the DNA is TGCGCCAGCAGCTTGTGGTTGGGAAATCAGCCCCAGCATTTT. It is translated as CASSLWLGNQPQHF. V usage is TRBV5-1 and J usage is TRBJ1-5, with D unclear. CDR1 is SGHRS, CDR2 YFSETQ, per germline. CDR3 length equals 14 residues. V was pared by 1 base and J by 4 bases, with 9 bases between. The whole variable domain, remainder taken from reference TRBV5-1 and TRBJ1-5, is KAGVTQTPRYLIKTRGQQVTLSCSPISGHRSVSWYQQTPGQGLQFLFEYFSETQRNKGNFPGRFSGRQFSNSRSEMNVSTLELGDSALYLCASSLWLGNQPQHFGDGTRLSIL.

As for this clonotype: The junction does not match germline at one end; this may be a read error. The CDR3 DNA reads TGTGCCAGCAGTCCAGGACGCGAACGGAACACTGAAGCTTTCTTT. Residues: CASSPGRERNTEAFF. The chain combines TRBV10-3 with TRBJ1-1; D not resolved. From germline, CDR1 is ENHRY and CDR2 SYGVKD. There are 15 residues in the CDR3.

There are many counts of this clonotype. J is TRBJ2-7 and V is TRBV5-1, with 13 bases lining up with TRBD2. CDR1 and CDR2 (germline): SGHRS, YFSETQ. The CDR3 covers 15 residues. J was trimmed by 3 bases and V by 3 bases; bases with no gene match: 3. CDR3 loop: CASSWGTSGDYEQYF. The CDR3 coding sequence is TGCGCCAGCAGCTGGGGGACTAGCGGGGACTACGAGCAGTACTTC.

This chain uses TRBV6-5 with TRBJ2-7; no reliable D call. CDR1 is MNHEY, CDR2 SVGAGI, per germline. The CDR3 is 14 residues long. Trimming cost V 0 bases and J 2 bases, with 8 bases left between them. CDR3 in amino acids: CASSYSRIPYEQYF. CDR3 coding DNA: TGTGCCAGCAGTTACTCGAGGATCCCCTACGAGCAGTACTTC.

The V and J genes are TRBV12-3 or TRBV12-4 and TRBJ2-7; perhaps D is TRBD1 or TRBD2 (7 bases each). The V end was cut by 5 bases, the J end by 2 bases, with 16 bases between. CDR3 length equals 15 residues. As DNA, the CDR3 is TGTGCCAGCAGTCCAGGGGGAGGGCCAGCCTACGAGCAGTACTTC. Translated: CASSPGGGPAYEQYF.